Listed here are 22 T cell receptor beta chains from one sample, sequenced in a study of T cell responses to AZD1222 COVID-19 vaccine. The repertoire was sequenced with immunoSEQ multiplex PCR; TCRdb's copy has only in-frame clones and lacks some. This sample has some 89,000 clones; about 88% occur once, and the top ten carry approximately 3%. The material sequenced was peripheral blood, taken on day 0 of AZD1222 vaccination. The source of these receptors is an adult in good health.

The CDR3 loop reads CASSHNQQGRGYTF. As DNA, the CDR3 is TGTGCCAGCAGCCATAACCAACAGGGTAGAGGCTACACCTTC. The rearrangement uses TRBV3-1 (or the pseudogene TRBV3-2) and TRBJ1-2, with D perhaps matching TRBD1 (6 bases). The germline V and J ends were trimmed by 3 bases and 8 bases, with 16 bases remaining between them. Germline values: CDR1 LGHDT, CDR2 YNNKEL (reference sequence). The CDR3 has 14 amino acids.

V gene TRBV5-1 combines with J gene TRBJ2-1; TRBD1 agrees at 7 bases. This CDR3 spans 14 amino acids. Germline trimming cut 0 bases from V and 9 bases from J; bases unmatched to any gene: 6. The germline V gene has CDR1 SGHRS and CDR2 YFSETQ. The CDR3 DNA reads TGCGCCAGCAGCTTGGGAGACAGGGTCGGTGAGCAGTTCTTC. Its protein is CASSLGDRVGEQFF.

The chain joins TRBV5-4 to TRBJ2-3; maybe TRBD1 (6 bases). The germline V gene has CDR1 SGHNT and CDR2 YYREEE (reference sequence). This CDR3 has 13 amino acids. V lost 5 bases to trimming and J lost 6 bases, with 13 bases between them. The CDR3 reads CASSRPGDDTQYF. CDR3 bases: TGTGCCAGCAGTCGTCCAGGGGACGATACGCAGTATTTT.

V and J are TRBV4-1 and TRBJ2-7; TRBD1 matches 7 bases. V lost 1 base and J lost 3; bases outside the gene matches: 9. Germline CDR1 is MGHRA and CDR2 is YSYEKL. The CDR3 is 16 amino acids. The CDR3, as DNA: TGCGCCAGCAGCCAAGGCCCTGGACAGGTCAGCTACGAGCAGTACTTC. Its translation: CASSQGPGQVSYEQYF.

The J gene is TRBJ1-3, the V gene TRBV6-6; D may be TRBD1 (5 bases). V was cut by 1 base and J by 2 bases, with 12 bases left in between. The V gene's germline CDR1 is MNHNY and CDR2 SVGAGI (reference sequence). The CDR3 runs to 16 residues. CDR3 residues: CASSYFRAGPGNTIYF. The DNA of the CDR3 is TGTGCCAGCAGTTACTTCAGGGCGGGGCCTGGAAACACCATATATTTT.

The chain's CDR3 is CASRGSRETYEQYF. The DNA of the CDR3 is TGTGCCAGCAGAGGAAGCCGGGAAACCTACGAGCAGTACTTC. The rearrangement joins TRBV28 to TRBJ2-7, with D perhaps matching TRBD2 (5 bases). Germline lookup yields CDR1 MDHEN and CDR2 SYDVKM. V lost 6 bases, J lost 2 bases, and 14 bases lay in between. The length of the CDR3 is 14 residues.

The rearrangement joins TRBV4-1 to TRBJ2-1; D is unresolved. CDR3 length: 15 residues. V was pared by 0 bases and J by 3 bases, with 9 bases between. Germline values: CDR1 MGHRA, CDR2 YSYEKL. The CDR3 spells CASSQDNLFYNEQFF. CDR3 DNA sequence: TGCGCCAGCAGCCAAGATAACCTATTCTACAATGAGCAGTTCTTC.

CDR3 DNA sequence: TGTGCCTGGAGGGAGAATAGCGAGCAGTACTTC. Protein product: CAWRENSEQYF. The chain links TRBV30 to TRBJ2-7; D not resolved. Germline V gene data show CDR1 as GTSNPN and CDR2 as SVGIG (reference sequence). V dropped 3 bases and J dropped 6 bases, with 9 bases sitting between them. CDR3 length equals 11 residues.

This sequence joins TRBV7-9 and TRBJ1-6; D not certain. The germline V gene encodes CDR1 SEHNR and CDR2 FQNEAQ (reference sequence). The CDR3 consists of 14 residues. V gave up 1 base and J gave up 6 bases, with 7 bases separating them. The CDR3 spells CASSLDSPNSPLHF. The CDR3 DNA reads TGTGCCAGCAGCTTAGACTCTCCTAATTCACCCCTCCACTTT.

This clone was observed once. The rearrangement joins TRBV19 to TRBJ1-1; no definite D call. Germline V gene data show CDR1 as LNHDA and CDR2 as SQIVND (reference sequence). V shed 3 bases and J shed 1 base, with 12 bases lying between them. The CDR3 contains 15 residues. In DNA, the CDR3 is TGTGCCAGTAGTATCCGGCAAAGTCAGAACACTGAAGCTTTCTTT. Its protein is CASSIRQSQNTEAFF.

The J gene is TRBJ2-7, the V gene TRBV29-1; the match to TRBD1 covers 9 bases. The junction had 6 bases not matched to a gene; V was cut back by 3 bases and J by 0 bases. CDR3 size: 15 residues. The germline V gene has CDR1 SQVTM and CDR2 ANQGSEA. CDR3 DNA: TGCAGCGTTGAGGCCGGGACAGGGATCTCCTACGAGCAGTACTTC. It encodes CSVEAGTGISYEQYF.

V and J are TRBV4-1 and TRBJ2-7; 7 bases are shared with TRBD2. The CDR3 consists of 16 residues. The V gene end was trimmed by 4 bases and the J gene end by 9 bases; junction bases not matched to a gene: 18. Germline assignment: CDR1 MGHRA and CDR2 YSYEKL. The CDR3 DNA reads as TGCGCCAGCAGCCCACAAGGCCCTCACACCTCGGGGGGGCAGTACTTC. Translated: CASSPQGPHTSGGQYF.

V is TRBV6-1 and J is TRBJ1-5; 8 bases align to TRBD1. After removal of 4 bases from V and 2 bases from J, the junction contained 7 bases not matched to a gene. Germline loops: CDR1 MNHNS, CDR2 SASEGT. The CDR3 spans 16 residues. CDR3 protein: CASSVDRGFGNQPQHF. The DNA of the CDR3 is TGTGCCAGCAGTGTCGACAGGGGTTTTGGCAATCAGCCCCAGCATTTT.

The CDR3, as DNA: TGTGCCAGCACCCGAACGGGGCAGGTCTCCTCACCCCTCCACTTT. This translates into CASTRTGQVSSPLHF. This rearrangement joins TRBV6-5 to TRBJ1-6; weak D call: TRBD1 (5 bases). This CDR3 is built from 15 residues. Looked up from germline, CDR1 is MNHEY and CDR2 is SVGAGI. V was shortened by 7 bases and J by 10 bases, with 20 bases between the two germline ends.

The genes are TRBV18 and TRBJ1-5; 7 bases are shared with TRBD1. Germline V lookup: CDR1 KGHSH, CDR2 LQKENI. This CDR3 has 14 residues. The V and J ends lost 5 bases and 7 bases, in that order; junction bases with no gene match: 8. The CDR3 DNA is TGTGCCAGCTCAAAAACAGGGGTAGGGCAGCCCCAGCATTTT. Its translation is CASSKTGVGQPQHF.

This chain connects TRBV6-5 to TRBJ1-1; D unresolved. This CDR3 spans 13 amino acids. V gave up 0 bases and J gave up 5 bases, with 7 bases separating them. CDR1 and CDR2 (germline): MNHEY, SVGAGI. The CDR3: CASSYSRWTEAFF. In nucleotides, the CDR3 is TGTGCCAGCAGTTACTCGAGGTGGACTGAAGCTTTCTTT.

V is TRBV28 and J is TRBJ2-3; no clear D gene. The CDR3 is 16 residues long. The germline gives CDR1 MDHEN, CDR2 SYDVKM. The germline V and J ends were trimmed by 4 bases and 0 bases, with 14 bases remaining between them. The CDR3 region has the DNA TGTGCCAGCAGTTCTGGGGTTATTGCTAGCACAGATACGCAGTATTTT. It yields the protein CASSSGVIASTDTQYF.

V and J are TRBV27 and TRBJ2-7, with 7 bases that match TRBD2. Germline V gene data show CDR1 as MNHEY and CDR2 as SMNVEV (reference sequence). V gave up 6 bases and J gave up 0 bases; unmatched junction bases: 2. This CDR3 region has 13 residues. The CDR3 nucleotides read TGTGCCAGCAGGGCTAGCGGCTCCTACGAGCAGTACTTC. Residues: CASRASGSYEQYF.

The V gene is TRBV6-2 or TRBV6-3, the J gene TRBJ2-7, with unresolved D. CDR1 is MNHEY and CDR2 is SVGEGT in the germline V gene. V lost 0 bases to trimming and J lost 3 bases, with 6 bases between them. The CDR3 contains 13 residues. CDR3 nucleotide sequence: TGTGCCAGCAGTTACTCGTCCAACTACGAGCAGTACTTC. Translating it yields CASSYSSNYEQYF.

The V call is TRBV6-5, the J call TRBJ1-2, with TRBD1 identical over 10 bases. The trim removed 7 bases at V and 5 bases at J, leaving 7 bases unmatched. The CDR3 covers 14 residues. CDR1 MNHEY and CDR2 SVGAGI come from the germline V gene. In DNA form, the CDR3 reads TGTGCCAGCATAACGGGGACAGGGGTTTATGGCTACACCTTC. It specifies CASITGTGVYGYTF.

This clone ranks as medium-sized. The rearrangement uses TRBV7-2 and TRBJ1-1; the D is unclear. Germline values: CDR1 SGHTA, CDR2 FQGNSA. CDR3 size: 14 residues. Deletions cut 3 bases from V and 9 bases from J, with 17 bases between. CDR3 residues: CASSLGTTTLKAFF. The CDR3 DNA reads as TGTGCCAGCAGCTTGGGCACAACTACTTTAAAAGCTTTCTTT.

This CDR3 is CASSVESQAGKQYF. CDR3 nucleotide sequence: TGTGCCAGCAGCGTAGAGTCACAGGCGGGGAAGCAGTACTTC. The chain links TRBV9 to TRBJ2-7, with D tentatively TRBD2 (6 bases). This CDR3 region has 14 residues. Germline lookup yields CDR1 SGDLS and CDR2 YYNGEE. Deletions cut 0 bases from V and 8 bases from J, with 15 bases between. The full variable domain, rest sourced from reference TRBV9 and TRBJ2-7, is DSGVTQTPKHLITATGQRVTLRCSPRSGDLSVYWYQQSLDQGLQFLIQYYNGEERAKGNILERFSAQQFPDLHSELNLSSLELGDSALYFCASSVESQAGKQYFGPGTRLTVT.